A selection of T cell receptor beta chains follows, all from one sample in a study of blood T cell repertoires in COVID-19. Using immunoSEQ multiplex PCR, the repertoire was profiled, and TCRdb retains in-frame clones only, with some absent. The sample contains over 70,000 clones, around 82% of which appear only once. The sequenced sample consisted of peripheral blood. The receptors come from a human donor in a cohort sampled during active COVID-19. Both conserved end residues are trimmed from each CDR3.

v_call cdr3_aa
TRBV19 ASSGGQGKTSGNQPQH
TRBV4-1 ASSQVLKGQGVSYEQY
TRBV6-2/TRBV6-3 ATTPGAVHEQY
TRBV9 ASSVSGGPRNEQF
TRBV7-8 ASSSERGFSPLH
TRBV7-2 ASSFRQGRNEQF
TRBV9 ASSVGGQGAYYGYT
TRBV9 ASSLRTGVDTQY
TRBV5-4 ASSPAEGSSPLH
TRBV5-6 ASTSGGLADTQY
TRBV12-2 ASRLGEQADREQY
TRBV14 ASSRELLSGANVLT
TRBV6-1 ASSEQGRSQPQH
TRBV13 ASSISGVSTDTQY
TRBV4-1 ASSQDRVTNYGYT
TRBV27 ASSLRAGGWYEQY
TRBV7-6 ASSRNIDDGYT
TRBV15 ATSPGQSTDTQY
TRBV5-1 ASSLTSGRTDTQY
TRBV28 ASSQQPGLAGGGSYNEQF
TRBV19 ASSIVTGTDYGYT
TRBV6-2/TRBV6-3 ASSMGQLNTGELF